This note documents a single TCR beta chain sequence. What it binds is unknown. The sample belongs to a study of T cell responses to AZD1222 COVID-19 vaccine. About the research overall: Second doses at about 4 or about 12 weeks were pooled.

This table comes from immunoSEQ multiplex PCR, and its TCRdb copy is limited to in-frame clones, with some not included. The sample has 95,000 to 100,000 clones; roughly 90% are singletons. Study-level results: When two AZD1222 doses had been given, Spike-specific TCR breadth and depth rose. Clonal diversity may have been underestimated, and the donors were mostly white British, with more females than males. Baseline antibody screening turned up just six seropositive AZD1222 recipients.

This receptor was identified in an adult in good health. The sequencing used peripheral blood, collected on day 0 of AZD1222 vaccination.

The CDR3 loop is CASSQLWQGANTGELFF. The CDR3 region has the DNA TGCGCCAGCAGCCAACTTTGGCAGGGCGCGAACACCGGGGAGCTGTTTTTT. The V and J genes are TRBV4-3 and TRBJ2-2; D possibly corresponds to TRBD1 (5 bases). V was cut by 2 bases and J by 0 bases, with 13 bases left in between. Germline values: CDR1 LGHNA, CDR2 YSLEER. This CDR3 contains 17 residues.